What follows is one T cell receptor beta chain and its context. V shed 2 bases and J shed 5 bases, with 12 bases lying between them. CDR1 and CDR2 from the germline V gene are MNHEY and SMNVEV (reference sequence). The CDR3 is 14 amino acids. The sample belongs to a study of shared clonotypes between healthy human individuals. Profiling relied on immunoSEQ multiplex PCR, and the TCRdb table lists in-frame clones only, not all of them. The repertoire holds roughly 590,000 clones, with less than 97% as singletons. CD45RO-negative, CCR7-positively selected cells formed the naive CD8 fraction, excluding terminally differentiated effector memory CD45RA+ cells.

V usage is TRBV27 and J usage is TRBJ1-1, with D uncertain. The specimen sequenced was naive CD8+ T cells sorted from blood. The TCR comes from a woman aged 25-40 years in good health. CDR3 loop: CASSLGLGETEAFF. CDR3 sequence (DNA): TGTGCCAGCAGTTTAGGGCTGGGAGAAACTGAAGCTTTCTTT.